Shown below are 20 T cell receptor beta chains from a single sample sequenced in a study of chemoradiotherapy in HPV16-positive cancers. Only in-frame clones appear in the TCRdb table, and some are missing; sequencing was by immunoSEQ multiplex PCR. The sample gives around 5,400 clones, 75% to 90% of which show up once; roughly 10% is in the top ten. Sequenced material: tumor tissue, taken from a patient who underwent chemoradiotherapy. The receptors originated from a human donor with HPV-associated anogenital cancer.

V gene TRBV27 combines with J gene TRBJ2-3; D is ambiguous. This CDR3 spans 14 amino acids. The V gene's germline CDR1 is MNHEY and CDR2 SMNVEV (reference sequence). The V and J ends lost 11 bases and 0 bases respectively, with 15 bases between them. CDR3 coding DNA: TGTGCCGCGCGACCATTTACTAGCACAGATACGCAGTATTTT. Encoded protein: CAARPFTSTDTQYF.

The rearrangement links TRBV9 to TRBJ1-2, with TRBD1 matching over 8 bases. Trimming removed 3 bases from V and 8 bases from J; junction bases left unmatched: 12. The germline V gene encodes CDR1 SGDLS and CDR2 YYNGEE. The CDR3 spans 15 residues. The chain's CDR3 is CASSAGDRIRMGYTF. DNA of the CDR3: TGTGCCAGCAGCGCCGGGGACAGGATTCGTATGGGCTACACCTTC.

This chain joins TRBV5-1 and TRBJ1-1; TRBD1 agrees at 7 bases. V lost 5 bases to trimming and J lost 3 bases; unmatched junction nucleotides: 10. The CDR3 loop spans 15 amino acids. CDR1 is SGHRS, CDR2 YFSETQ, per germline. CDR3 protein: CASRLEGATYTEAFF. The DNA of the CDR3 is TGCGCCAGCAGGCTGGAGGGGGCGACGTACACTGAAGCTTTCTTT.

The CDR3 DNA reads TGTGCCAGCAGTCGGGCAGGGCTGTTAAACACTGAAGCTTTCTTT. This codes for CASSRAGLLNTEAFF. The V call is TRBV11-2, the J call TRBJ1-1; D possibly corresponds to TRBD1 (5 bases). Germline-derived CDR1 and CDR2 are SGHAT and FQNNGV. CDR3 length equals 15 residues. Trimming took off 6 bases at V and 2 bases at J, with 16 bases between the two ends.

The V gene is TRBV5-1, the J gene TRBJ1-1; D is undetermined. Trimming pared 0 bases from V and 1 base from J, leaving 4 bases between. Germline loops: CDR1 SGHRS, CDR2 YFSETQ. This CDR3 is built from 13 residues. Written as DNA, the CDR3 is TGCGCCAGCAGCTTGGGACCGAACACTGAAGCTTTCTTT. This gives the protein CASSLGPNTEAFF.

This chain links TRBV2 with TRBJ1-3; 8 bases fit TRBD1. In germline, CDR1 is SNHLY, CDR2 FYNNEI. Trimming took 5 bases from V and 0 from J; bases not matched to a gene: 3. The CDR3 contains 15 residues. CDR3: CASSQGASSGNTIYF. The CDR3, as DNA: TGTGCCAGCAGTCAGGGGGCCTCCTCTGGAAACACCATATATTTT.

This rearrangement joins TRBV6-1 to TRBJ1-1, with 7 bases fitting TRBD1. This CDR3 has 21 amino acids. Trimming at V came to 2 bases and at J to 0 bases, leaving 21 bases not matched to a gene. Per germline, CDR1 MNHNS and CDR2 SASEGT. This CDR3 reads CASSEYTYQNKVDRMNTEAFF. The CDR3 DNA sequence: TGTGCCAGCAGTGAATACACCTACCAAAACAAAGTGGACAGGATGAACACTGAAGCTTTCTTT.

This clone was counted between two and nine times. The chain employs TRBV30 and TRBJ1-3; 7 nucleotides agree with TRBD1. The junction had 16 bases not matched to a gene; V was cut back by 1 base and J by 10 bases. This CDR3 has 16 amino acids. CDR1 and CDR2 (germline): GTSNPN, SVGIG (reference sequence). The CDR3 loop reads CAWSAPGQSFSRTIYF. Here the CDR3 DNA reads TGTGCCTGGAGTGCCCCGGGACAGTCCTTCTCTAGAACCATATATTTT.

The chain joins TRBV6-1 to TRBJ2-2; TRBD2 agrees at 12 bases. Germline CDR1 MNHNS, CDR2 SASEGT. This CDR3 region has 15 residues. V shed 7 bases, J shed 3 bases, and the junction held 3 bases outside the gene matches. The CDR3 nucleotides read TGTGCCAGCAAACTAGCGGGGGGAGACACCGGGGAGCTGTTTTTT. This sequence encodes CASKLAGGDTGELFF.

As DNA, the CDR3 is TGTGCCAGCTCACTAAGATCGACAGGGGGCCCAAACACTGAAGCTTTCTTT. Amino acids: CASSLRSTGGPNTEAFF. This chain uses TRBV18 with TRBJ1-1, with 10 bases identical to TRBD1. The CDR3 has 17 residues. Germline V gives CDR1 KGHSH, CDR2 LQKENI. The J segment lost 2 bases and the V segment lost 4 bases, leaving 10 bases of the junction unmatched.

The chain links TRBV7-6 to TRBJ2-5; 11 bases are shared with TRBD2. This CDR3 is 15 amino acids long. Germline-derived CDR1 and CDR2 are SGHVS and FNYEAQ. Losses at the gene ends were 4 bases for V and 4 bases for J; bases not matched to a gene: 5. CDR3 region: CASSSDTSGGETQYF. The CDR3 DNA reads TGTGCCAGCAGCTCGGATACTAGCGGGGGAGAGACCCAGTACTTC.

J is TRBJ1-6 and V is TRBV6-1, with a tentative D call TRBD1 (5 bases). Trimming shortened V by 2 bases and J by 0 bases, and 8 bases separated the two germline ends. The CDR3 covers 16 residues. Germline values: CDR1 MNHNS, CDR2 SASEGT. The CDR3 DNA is TGTGCCAGCAGTGAAATGGGGGGCTCCTATAATTCACCCCTCCACTTT. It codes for CASSEMGGSYNSPLHF.

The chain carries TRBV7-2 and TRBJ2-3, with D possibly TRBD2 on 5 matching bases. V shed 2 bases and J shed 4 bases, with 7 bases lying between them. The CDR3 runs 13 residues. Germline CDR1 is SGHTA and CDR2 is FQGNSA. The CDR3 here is CASSLPGADTQYF. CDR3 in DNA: TGTGCCAGCAGCTTACCCGGGGCAGATACGCAGTATTTT.

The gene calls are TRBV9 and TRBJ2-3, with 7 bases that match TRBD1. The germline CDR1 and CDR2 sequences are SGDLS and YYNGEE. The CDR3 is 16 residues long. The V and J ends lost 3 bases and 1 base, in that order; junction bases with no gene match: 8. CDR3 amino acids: CASSAHPGGGTDTQYF. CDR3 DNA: TGTGCCAGCAGCGCCCATCCAGGGGGTGGCACAGATACGCAGTATTTT.

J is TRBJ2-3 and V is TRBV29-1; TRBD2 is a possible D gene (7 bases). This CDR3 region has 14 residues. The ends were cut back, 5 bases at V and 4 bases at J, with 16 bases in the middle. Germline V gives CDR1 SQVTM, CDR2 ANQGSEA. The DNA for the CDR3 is TGCAGCGTTAGGTGGGGCGGGGGCCCAGATACGCAGTATTTT. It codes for CSVRWGGGPDTQYF.

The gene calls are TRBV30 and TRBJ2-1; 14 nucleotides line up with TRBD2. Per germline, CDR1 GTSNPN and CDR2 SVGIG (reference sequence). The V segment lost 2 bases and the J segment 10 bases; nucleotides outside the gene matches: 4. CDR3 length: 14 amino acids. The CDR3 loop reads CAWSRGLAGEEQFF. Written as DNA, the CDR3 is TGTGCCTGGAGTCGGGGACTAGCGGGGGAAGAGCAGTTCTTC.

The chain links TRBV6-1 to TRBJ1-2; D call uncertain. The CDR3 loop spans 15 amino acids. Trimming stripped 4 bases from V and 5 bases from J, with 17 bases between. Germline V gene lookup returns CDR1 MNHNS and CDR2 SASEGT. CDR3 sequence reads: CASSASPTVGYGYTF. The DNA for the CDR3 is TGTGCCAGCAGTGCATCTCCGACCGTAGGATATGGCTACACCTTC.

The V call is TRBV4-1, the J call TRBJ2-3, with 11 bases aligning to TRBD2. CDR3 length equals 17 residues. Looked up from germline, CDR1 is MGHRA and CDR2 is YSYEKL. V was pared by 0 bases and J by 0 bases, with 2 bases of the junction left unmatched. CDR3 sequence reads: CASSQELAGGSTDTQYF. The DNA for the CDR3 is TGCGCCAGCAGCCAAGAGCTAGCGGGGGGTAGCACAGATACGCAGTATTTT.

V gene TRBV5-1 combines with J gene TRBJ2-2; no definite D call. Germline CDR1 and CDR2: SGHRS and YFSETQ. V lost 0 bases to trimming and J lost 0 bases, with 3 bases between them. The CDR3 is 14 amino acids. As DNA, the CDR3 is TGCGCCAGCAGCTTGGGACCGAACACCGGGGAGCTGTTTTTT. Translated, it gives CASSLGPNTGELFF.

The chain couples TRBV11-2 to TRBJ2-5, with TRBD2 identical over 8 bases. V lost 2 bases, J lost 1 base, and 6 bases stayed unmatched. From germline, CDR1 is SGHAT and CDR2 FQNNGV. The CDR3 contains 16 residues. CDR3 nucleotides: TGTGCCAGCAGCTTACGTTTGGGGACTAGCCAAGAGACCCAGTACTTC. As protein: CASSLRLGTSQETQYF.